This T cell receptor (beta chain) stems from a study of shared clonotypes between healthy human individuals. Findings of the study overall: Unshared clonotypes carried lower generation probabilities than those common to all four donors.

The data were produced by immunoSEQ multiplex PCR, yet TCRdb's version contains in-frame clones alone and is incomplete. Among 950,000 to 1,300,000 clones listed, roughly 75% were seen once. For this clone: Its target is unknown.

There are 15 residues in the CDR3. V gave up 3 bases and J gave up 6 bases, with 14 bases separating them. Germline lookup yields CDR1 MDHEN and CDR2 SYDVKM. The source is a man aged 18 to 30 in good health. The material sequenced was memory CD4+ T cells sorted from blood. Subset specified: CD45RA-negative fraction. V and J are TRBV28 and TRBJ2-2, with D possibly being TRBD1 or TRBD2 (5 bases each). CDR3 coding DNA: TGTGCCAGCAGTTTGATCGGGATAGGGGCCGGGGAGCTGTTTTTT. Translated, it gives CASSLIGIGAGELFF.